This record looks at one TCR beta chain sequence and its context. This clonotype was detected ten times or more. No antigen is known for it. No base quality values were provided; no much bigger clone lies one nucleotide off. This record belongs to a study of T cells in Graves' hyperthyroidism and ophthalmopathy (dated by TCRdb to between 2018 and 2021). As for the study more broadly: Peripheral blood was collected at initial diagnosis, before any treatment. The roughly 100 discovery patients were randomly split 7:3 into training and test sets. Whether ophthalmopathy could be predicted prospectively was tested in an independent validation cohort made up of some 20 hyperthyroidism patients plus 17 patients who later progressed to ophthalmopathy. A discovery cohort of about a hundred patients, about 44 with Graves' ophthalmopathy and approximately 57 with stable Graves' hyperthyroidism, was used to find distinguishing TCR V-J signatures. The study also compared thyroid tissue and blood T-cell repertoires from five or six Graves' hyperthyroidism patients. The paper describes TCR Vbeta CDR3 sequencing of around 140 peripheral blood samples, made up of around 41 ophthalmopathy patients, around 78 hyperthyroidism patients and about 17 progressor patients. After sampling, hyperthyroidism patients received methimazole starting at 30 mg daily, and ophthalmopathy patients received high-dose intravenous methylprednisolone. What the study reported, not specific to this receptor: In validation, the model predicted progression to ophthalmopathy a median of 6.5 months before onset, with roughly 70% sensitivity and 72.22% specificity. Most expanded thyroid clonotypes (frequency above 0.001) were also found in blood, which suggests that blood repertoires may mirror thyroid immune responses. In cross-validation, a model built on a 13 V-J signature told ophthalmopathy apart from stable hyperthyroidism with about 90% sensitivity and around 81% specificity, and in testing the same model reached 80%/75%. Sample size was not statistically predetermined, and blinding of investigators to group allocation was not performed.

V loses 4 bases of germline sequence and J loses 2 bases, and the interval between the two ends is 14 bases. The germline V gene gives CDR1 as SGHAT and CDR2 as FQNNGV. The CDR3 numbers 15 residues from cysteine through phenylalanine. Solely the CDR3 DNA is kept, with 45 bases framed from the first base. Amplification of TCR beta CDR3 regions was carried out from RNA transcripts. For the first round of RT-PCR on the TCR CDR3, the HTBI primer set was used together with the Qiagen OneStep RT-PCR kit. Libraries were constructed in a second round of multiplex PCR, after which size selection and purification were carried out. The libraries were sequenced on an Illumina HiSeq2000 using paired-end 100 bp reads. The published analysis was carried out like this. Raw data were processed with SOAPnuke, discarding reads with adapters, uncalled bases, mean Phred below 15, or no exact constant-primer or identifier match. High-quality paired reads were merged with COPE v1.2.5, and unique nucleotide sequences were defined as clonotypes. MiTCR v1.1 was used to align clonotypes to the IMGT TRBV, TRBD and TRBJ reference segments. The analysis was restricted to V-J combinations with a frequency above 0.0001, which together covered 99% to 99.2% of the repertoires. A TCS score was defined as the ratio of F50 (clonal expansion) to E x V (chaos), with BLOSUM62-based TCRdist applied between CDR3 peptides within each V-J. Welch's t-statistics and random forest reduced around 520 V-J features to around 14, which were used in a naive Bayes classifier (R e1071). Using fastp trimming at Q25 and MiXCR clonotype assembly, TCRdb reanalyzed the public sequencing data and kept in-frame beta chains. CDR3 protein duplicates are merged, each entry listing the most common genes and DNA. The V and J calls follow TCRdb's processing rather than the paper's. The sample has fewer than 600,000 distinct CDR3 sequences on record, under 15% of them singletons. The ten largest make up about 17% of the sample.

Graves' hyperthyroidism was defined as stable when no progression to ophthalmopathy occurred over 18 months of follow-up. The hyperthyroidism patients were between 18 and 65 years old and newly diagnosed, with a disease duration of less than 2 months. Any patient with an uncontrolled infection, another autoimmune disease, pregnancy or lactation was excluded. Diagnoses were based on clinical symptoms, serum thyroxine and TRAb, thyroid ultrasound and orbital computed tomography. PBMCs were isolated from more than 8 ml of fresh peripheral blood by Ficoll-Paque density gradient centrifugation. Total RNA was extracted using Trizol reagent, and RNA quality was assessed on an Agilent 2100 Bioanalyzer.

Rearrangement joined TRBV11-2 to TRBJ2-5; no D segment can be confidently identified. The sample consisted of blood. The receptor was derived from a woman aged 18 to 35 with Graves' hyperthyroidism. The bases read TGTGCCAGCAGCTCCTCAACAAGCGCTCAAGAGACCCAGTACTTC. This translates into CASSSSTSAQETQYF.